This T cell receptor (beta chain) was identified during a study of T cells in Graves' hyperthyroidism and ophthalmopathy. CDR3 length: 13 residues. Germline V CDR1 and CDR2: ENHRY, SYGVKD. V was shortened by 10 bases and J by 1 base, with 13 bases between the two germline ends. Ophthalmopathy cases scored 3 or more on the Clinical Activity Score and 4 or more on NOSPECS grade, with duration below 3 months. Uncontrolled infection, other autoimmune disease, pregnancy or lactation disqualified patients from enrolment. Amplification of TCR beta CDR3 regions used RNA as the template. TCR CDR3 underwent first-round RT-PCR with the HTBI primer set. In TCRdb, the multiplex PCR reads were re-called with MiXCR into one record per CDR3 protein. Of some 570,000 distinct CDR3 sequences detected, approximately 15% appear once; the ten largest clones hold about 6.6%. This clonotype was observed at least ten times.

Sequenced: blood. This sequence originates from a woman aged 18 to 35 with Graves' ophthalmopathy. This chain uses TRBV10-3 with TRBJ1-1, with D maybe TRBD1 (5 bases). In DNA form, the CDR3 reads TGTGCCACCCATTGGGGGGAGAACACTGAAGCTTTCTTT. Translation: CATHWGENTEAFF.